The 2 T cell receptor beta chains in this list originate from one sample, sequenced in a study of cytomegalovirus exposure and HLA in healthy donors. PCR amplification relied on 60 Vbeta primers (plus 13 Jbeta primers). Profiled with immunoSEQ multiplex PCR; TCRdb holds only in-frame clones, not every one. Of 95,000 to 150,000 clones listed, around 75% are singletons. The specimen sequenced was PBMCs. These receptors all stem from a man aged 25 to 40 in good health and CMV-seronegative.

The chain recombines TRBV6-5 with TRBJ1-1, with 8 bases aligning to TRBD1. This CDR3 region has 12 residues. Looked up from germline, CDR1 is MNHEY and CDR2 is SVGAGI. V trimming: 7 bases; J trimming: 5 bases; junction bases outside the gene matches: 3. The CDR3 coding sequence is TGTGCCAGCAATCAGGGGGCGACTGAAGCTTTCTTT. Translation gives CASNQGATEAFF.

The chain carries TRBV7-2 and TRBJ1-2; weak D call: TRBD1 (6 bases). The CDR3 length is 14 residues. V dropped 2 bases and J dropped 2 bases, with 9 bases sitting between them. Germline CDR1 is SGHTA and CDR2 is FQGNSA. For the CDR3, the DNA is TGTGCCAGCAGCTTATGGGGGACAAACTATGGCTACACCTTC. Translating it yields CASSLWGTNYGYTF.